This is a list of T cell receptor beta chains from one sample in a study of response to subunit inactivated influenza vaccine. TCRdb called the RT-PCR reads again in MiXCR, with one record for every CDR3 protein. The table lists more than 700,000 distinct CDR3 sequences, approximately 22% of them singletons. Sequenced material: PBMCs from blood, taken roughly 5 days after vaccination. These receptors were taken from a man over 45 who received an inactivated influenza vaccine. Each CDR3 is given with its conserved first and last residue. D genes are given only for firm matches. The listing skips clone size in some rows; elsewhere it reads once, few, many or a size class.

-,few,13,TRBV7-2,TRBJ1-1,TGTGCCAGCAGCTTAAAATCGGGCACTGAAGCTTTCTTT,CASSLKSGTEAFF
-,many,13,TRBV5-1,TRBJ2-7,TGCGCCAGCAGCTTGGCCGTCGGTGCCGAGCAGTACTTC,CASSLAVGAEQYF
-,-,15,TRBV27,TRBJ2-2,TGTGCCAGCAGTTTATCGAGTACCTTTTCCGGGGAGCTGTTTTTT,CASSLSSTFSGELFF
-,-,16,TRBV11-3,TRBJ2-2,TGTGCCAGCAGCTTAGGTTTGTCCAGCAGCGACGGGGAGCTGTTTTTT,CASSLGLSSSDGELFF
-,few,16,TRBV4-3,TRBJ2-7,TGCGCCAGCAGCCAAGATCGCAGGACGAGCTCCTACGAGCAGTACTTC,CASSQDRRTSSYEQYF
-,-,16,TRBV18,TRBJ2-7,TGTGCCAGCTCACCACTGAGGGGTCTTTGGATCTACGAGCAGTACTTC,CASSPLRGLWIYEQYF
-,-,12,TRBV9,TRBJ2-2,TGTGCCAGCAGCGTAGATGCCGGGGAGCTGTTTTTT,CASSVDAGELFF
TRBD2,few,17,TRBV7-9,TRBJ2-1,TGTGCCAGCAGCTTTTTCCGTGGGGGACTAGCTCAAAATGAGCAGTTCTTC,CASSFFRGGLAQNEQFF
-,-,14,TRBV19,TRBJ2-7,TGTGCCAGTAATCCCCGGAGTCGAGATCACGAGCAGTACTTC,CASNPRSRDHEQYF
-,-,13,TRBV2,TRBJ1-4,TGTGCCAGCACCACAGGGTTGGAGGAAAAACTGTTTTTT,CASTTGLEEKLFF